What follows describes a single T cell receptor beta chain. What antigen it recognizes has not been identified. One base away there is no much larger clone; base qualities are not given. The data belong to a study of T cell responses to AZD1222 COVID-19 vaccine (dated by TCRdb to the early 2020s). As for the study more broadly: A total of just over 230 trial participants underwent TCR sequencing, of whom about 210 had received two doses of AZD1222 and about 26 had received two doses of the MenACWY control vaccine. Enrollment into the trials was organized by age into subgroups of 18-55, 56-69 and 70-plus years, and those subgroups contained roughly 150, 30 and 60 TCR-sequenced participants, respectively.

The CDR3 regions of human TCRbeta chains were analyzed by immunosequencing. The original pipeline was this. TCRs in the repertoires were compared against a reference library of SARS-CoV-2-specific TCRs that had been generated with the MIRA antigen-specificity platform. Breadth was defined as the fraction of unique TCRs that were SARS-CoV-2-associated, and depth was defined as the fraction of total T cells that were SARS-CoV-2-associated. Using the MIRA data, every spike-specific TCR was mapped to the spike region that the TCR reacted to and assigned to either a CD4 or a CD8 class. Log10-transformed breadth and depth values were compared by one-way ANOVA with Sidak's multiple comparisons tests. What TCRdb holds here is the immuneACCESS table cut down to in-frame rearrangements. Part of the clones is not present; checked against another copy, under half of the missing clones reflect an unresolved V gene, and the others are unexplained. The V and J calls and clone size were taken over from that table, and D and trimming were inferred from the DNA. The sample yields fewer than 200,000 clones; 70% to 90% were counted once. The ten most abundant clones make up approximately 4.3% of the sample.

The study at large found these results: After two AZD1222 doses, both the breadth and the depth of spike-specific TCRs were significantly higher than at day 0 and than in MenACWY recipients. Because no day 14 peak-response samples were available, the repertoires could be characterized only after the peak T cell response. The whole spike protein was spanned by vaccine-associated CD4 TCRs, and dominant responses were seen in regions 160-218 and 743-854. The 56-69-year group was small, and its depth increase did not reach significance, likely because of low power. Most participants were white British and females outnumbered males, and the authors suggested that clonal diversity may have been underestimated. Conclusions about previously exposed vaccinees are limited because only five to seven AZD1222 recipients were SARS-CoV-2 seropositive at baseline. Epitopes outside the regions mutated in the B.1.351 and B.1.1.7 variants were reportedly recognized by nearly half of the unique spike-specific TCRs.

The CDR3, cysteine through phenylalanine, is 16 amino acids long. Left in the record is the CDR3 DNA by itself, 48 bases read in frame from the first base. Trimming takes 0 bases from V and 2 bases from J, and the germline ends sit 15 bases apart. CDR1 and CDR2, per the germline V gene, are SGHRS and YFSETQ. Sample time point, as interpreted from the label and publication: about 28 days (+/-7) after the second vaccine dose. Because spike-specific TCR depth and breadth did not differ between the two schedules, AZD1222 recipients who got a second dose at roughly 4 weeks were pooled with those who got a second dose at roughly 12 weeks. Samples from vaccinated people were obtained from the UK trials COV001 and COV002, which included a single-blind randomized controlled phase 2/3 trial of AZD1222 (ChAdOx1 nCoV-19) in healthy adults. Trial participant PBMC samples were collected at day 0 and day 28 after the second dose for TCRbeta chain sequencing.

Here the sequenced sample was peripheral blood, taken 28 days after the second AZD1222 dose. The clonotype originates from an adult who received the AZD1222 COVID-19 vaccine. This sequence uses TRBV5-1 and TRBJ2-7; TRBD2 is a weak D gene call, 6 bases matching. CDR3 loop: CASSLDPSAPTYEQYF. The nucleotides are TGCGCCAGCAGCTTGGACCCTAGCGCCCCGACCTACGAGCAGTACTTC.